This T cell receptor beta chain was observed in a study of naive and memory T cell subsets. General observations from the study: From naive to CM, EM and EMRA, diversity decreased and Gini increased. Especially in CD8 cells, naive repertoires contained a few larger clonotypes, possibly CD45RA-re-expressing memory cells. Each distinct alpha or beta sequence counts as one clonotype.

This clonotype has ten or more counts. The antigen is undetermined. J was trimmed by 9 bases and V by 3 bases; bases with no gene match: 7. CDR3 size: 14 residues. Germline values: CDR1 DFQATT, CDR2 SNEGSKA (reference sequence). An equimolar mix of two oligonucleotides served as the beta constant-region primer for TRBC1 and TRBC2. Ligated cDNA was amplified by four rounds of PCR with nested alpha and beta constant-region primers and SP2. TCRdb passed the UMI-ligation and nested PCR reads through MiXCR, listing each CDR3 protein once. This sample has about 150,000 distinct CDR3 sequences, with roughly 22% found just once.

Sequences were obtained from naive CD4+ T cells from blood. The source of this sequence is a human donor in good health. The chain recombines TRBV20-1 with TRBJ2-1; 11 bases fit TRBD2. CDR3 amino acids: CSARESSGRGEQFF. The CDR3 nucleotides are TGCAGTGCTAGGGAGAGTAGCGGGAGGGGTGAGCAGTTCTTC.